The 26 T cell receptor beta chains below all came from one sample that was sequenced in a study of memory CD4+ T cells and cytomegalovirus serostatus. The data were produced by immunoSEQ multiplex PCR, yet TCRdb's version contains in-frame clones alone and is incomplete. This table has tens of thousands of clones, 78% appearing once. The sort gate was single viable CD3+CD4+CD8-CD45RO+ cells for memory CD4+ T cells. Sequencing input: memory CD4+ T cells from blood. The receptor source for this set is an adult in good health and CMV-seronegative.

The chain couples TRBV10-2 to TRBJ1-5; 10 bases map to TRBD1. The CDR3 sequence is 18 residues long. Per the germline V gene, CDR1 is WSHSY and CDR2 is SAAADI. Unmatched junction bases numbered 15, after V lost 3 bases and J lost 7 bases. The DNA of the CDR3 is TGCGCCAGCAGTGAATCCTACGGACAGGGGGACTGGCAACAGCCCCAGCATTTT. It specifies CASSESYGQGDWQQPQHF.

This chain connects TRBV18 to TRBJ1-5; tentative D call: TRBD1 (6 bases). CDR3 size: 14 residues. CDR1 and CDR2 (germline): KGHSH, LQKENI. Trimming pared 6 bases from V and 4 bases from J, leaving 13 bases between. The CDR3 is CASSLGQLNQPQHF. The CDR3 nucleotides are TGTGCCAGCTCCCTAGGACAGTTGAATCAGCCCCAGCATTTT.

For the CDR3, the DNA is TGTGCCACCAGCCCCAGGGGGTCAGGCGAGCAGTACTTC. Translated: CATSPRGSGEQYF. The chain has TRBV15 and TRBJ2-7, with TRBD1 matching 7 bases. V dropped 5 bases and J dropped 6; count of bases not matched to a gene: 7. CDR3 length: 13 residues. CDR1 and CDR2 from the germline V gene are LNHNV and YYDKDF (reference sequence).

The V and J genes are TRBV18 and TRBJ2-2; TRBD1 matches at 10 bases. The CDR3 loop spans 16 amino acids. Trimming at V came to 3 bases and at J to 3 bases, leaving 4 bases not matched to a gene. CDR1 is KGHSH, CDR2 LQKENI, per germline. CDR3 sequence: CASSPIGTGDTGELFF. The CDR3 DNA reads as TGTGCCAGCTCACCGATTGGGACAGGGGACACCGGGGAGCTGTTTTTT. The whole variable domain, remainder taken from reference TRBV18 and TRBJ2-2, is NAGVMQNPRHLVRRRGQEARLRCSPMKGHSHVYWYRQLPEEGLKFMVYLQKENIIDESGMPKERFSAEFPKEGPSILRIQQVVRGDSAAYFCASSPIGTGDTGELFFGEGSRLTVL.

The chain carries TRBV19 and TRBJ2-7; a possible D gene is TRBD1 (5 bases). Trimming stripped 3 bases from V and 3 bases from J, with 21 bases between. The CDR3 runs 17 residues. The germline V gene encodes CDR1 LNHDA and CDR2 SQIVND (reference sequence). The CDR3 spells CASSIRTVLTDSYEQYF. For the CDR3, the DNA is TGTGCCAGTAGTATCAGGACCGTTCTTACTGACAGCTACGAGCAGTACTTC.

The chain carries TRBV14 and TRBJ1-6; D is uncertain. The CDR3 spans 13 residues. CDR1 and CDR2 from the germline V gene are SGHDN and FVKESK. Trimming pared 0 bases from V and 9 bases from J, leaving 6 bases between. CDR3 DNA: TGTGCCAGCAGCCAAGAAACTTTTTCACCCCTCCACTTT. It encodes CASSQETFSPLHF.

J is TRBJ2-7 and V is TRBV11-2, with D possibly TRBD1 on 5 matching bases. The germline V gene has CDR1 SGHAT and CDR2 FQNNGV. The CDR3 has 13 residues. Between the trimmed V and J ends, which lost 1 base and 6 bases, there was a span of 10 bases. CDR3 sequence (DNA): TGTGCCAGCAGCTTAGGCAGGGCTAGCGAGCAGTACTTC. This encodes CASSLGRASEQYF.

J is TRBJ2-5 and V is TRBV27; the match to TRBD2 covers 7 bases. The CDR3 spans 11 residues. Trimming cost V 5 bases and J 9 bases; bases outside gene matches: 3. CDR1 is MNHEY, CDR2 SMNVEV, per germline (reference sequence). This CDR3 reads CASSRGGPQYF. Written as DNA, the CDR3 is TGTGCCAGCAGTCGGGGAGGGCCCCAGTACTTC.

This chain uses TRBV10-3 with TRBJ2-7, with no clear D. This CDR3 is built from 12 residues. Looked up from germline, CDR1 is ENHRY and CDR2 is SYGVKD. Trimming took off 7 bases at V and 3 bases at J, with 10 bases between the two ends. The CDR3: CAIKDEDYEQYF. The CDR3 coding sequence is TGTGCCATCAAGGACGAGGACTACGAGCAGTACTTC.

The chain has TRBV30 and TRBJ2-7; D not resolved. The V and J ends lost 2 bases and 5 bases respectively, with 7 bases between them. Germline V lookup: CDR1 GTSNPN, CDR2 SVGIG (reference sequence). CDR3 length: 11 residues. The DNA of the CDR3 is TGTGCCTGGAGTAGGCAGAACGAGCAGTACTTC. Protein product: CAWSRQNEQYF.

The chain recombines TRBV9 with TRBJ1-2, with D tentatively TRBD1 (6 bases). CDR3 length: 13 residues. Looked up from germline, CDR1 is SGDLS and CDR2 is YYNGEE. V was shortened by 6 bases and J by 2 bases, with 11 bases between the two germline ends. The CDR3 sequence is CASMRDINYGYTF. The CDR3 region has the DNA TGTGCCAGCATGAGGGACATCAACTATGGCTACACCTTC.

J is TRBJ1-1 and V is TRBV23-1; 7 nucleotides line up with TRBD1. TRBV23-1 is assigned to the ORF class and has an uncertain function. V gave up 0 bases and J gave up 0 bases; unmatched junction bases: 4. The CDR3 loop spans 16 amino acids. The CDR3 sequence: CASSQSGDRMNTEAFF. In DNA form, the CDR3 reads TGCGCCAGCAGTCAATCGGGGGACAGAATGAACACTGAAGCTTTCTTT.

In nucleotides, the CDR3 is TGTGCCAGCAGCTTGAGTCAGGGGCTAGGTAATTCACCCCTCCACTTT. Its translation: CASSLSQGLGNSPLHF. This chain links TRBV5-6 with TRBJ1-6; possible D gene TRBD1, 6 bases. The germline V gene has CDR1 SGHDT and CDR2 YYEEEE. The V and J ends lost 1 base and 6 bases respectively, with 14 bases between them. The CDR3 has 16 residues.

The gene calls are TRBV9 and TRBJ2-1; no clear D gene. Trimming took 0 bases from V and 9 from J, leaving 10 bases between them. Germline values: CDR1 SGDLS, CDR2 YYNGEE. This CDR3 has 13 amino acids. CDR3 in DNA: TGTGCCAGCAGCGTAGGTTTGACTCGTGAGCAGTTCTTC. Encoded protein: CASSVGLTREQFF.

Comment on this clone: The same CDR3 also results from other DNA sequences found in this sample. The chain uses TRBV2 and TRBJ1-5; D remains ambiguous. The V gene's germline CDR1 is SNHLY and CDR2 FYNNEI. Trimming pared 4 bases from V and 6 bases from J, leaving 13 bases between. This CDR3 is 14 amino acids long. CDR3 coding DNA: TGTGCCAGCAGTGGTTCGGGTGGTGGTCAGCCCCAGCATTTT. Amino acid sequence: CASSGSGGGQPQHF.

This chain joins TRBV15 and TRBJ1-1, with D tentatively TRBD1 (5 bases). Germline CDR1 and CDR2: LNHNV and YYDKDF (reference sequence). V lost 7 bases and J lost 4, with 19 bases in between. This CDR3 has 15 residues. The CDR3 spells CATTATGGSGTEAFF. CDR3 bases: TGTGCCACCACCGCAACGGGGGGGTCCGGCACTGAAGCTTTCTTT.

The CDR3 spells CASSLGRGTGTDTQYF. The CDR3 region has the DNA TGCGCCAGCAGCTTAGGCAGGGGGACAGGGACAGATACGCAGTATTTT. This chain links TRBV5-1 with TRBJ2-3, with 9 bases lining up with TRBD1. This CDR3 comprises 16 residues. V lost 2 bases to trimming and J lost 3 bases; unmatched junction nucleotides: 7. CDR1 and CDR2 from the germline V gene are SGHRS and YFSETQ.

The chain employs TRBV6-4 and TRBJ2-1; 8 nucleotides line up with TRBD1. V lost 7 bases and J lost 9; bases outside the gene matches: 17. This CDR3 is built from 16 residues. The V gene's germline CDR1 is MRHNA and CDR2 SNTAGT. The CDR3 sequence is CASNIWGQVVRIEQFF. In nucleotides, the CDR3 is TGTGCCAGCAACATATGGGGACAGGTGGTTAGAATTGAGCAGTTCTTC.

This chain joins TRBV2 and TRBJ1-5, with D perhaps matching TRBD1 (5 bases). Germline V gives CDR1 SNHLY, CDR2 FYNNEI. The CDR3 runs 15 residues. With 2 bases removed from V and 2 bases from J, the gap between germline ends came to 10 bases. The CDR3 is CASSEQGRGNQPQHF. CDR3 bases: TGTGCCAGCAGTGAACAGGGTCGGGGCAATCAGCCCCAGCATTTT.

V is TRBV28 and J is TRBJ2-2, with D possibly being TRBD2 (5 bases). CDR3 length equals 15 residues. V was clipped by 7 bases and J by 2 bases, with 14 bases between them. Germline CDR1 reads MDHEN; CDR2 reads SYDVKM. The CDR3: CASTLGGSNTGELFF. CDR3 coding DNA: TGTGCCAGCACCTTGGGCGGGTCCAACACCGGGGAGCTGTTTTTT.

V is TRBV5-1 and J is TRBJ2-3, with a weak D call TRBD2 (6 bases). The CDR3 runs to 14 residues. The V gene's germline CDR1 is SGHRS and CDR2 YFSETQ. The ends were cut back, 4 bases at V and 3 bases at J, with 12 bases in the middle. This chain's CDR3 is CASSPAGGTDTQYF. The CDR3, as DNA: TGCGCCAGCAGCCCTGCTGGGGGGACAGATACGCAGTATTTT.

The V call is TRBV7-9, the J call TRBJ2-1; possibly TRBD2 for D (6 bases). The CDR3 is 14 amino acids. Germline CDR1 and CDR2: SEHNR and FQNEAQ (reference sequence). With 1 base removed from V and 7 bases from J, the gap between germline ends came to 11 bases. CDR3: CASSLGQEGNEQFF. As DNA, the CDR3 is TGTGCCAGCAGCTTAGGTCAGGAGGGGAATGAGCAGTTCTTC.

The CDR3 DNA follows: TGTGCCAGCAGTTTAAGGGCGGGAGCTTTCTTT. The encoded protein is CASSLRAGAFF. The chain couples TRBV28 to TRBJ1-1; D gene uncertain. CDR1 is MDHEN, CDR2 SYDVKM, per germline. This CDR3 comprises 11 residues. V dropped 2 bases and J dropped 10 bases, with 8 bases sitting between them. Full variable domain (rest looked up from reference TRBV28 and TRBJ1-1): DVKVTQSSRYLVKRTGEKVFLECVQDMDHENMFWYRQDPGLGLRLIYFSYDVKMKEKGDIPEGYSVSREKKERFSLILESASTNQTSMYLCASSLRAGAFFGQGTRLTVV.

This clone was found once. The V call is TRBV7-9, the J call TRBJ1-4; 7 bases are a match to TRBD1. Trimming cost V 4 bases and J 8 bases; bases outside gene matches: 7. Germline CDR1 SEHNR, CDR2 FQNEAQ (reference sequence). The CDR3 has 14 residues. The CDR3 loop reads CASSSNTGDEKLFF. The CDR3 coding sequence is TGTGCCAGCAGCTCTAACACAGGGGACGAAAAACTGTTTTTT.

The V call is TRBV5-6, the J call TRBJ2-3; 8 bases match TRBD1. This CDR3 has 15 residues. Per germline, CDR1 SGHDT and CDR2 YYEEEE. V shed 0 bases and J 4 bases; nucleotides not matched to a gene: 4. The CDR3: CASSLAQGAADTQYF. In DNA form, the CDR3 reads TGTGCCAGCAGCTTGGCCCAGGGGGCGGCAGATACGCAGTATTTT.

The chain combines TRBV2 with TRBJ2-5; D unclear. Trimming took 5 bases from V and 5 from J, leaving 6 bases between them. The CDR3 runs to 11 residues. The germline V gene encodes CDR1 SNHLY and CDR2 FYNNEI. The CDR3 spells CASSPLETQYF. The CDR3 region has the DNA TGTGCCAGCAGTCCGTTGGAGACCCAGTACTTC.